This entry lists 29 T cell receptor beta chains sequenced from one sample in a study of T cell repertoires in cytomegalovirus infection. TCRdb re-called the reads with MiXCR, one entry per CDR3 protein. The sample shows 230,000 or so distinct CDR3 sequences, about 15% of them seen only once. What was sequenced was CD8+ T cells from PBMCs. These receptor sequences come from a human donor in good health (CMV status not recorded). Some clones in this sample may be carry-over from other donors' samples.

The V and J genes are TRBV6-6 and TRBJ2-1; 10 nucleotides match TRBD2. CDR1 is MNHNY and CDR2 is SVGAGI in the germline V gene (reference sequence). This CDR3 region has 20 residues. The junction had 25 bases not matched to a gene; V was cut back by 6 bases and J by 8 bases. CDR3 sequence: CASSRVPGLALNPERDEQFF. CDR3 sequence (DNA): TGTGCCAGCAGCCGTGTTCCGGGACTAGCGTTGAACCCAGAGAGGGATGAGCAGTTCTTC.

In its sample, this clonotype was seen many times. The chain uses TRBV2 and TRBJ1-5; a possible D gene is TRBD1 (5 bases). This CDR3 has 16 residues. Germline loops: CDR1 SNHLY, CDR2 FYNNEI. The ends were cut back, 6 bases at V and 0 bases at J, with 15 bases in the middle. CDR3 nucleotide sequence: TGTGCCAGCAGAGCGGGACCAGCAAATAGCAATCAGCCCCAGCATTTT. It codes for CASRAGPANSNQPQHF.

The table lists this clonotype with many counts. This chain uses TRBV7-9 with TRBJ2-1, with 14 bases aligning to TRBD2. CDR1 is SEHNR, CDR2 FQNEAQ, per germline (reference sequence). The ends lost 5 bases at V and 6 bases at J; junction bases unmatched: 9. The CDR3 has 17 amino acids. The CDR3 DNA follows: TGTGCCAGCAGCCCGCCGACTAGCGGGGGGGCGGGCAATGAGCAGTTCTTC. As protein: CASSPPTSGGAGNEQFF. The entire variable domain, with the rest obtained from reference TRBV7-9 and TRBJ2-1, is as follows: DTGVSQNPRHKITKRGQNVTFRCDPISEHNRLYWYRQTLGQGPEFLTYFQNEAQLEKSRLLSDRFSAERPKGSFSTLEIQRTEQGDSAMYLCASSPPTSGGAGNEQFFGPGTRLTVL.

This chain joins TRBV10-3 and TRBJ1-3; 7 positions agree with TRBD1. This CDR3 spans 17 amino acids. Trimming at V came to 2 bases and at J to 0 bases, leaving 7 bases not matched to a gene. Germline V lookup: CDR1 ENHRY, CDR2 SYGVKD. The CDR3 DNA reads TGTGCCATCAGTGAGCCGACAGGGCCCAGCTCTGGAAACACCATATATTTT. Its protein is CAISEPTGPSSGNTIYF.

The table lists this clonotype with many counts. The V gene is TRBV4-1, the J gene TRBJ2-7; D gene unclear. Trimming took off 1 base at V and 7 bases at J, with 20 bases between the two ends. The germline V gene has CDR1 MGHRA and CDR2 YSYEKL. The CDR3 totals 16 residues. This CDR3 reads CASSQVPGNLGREQYF. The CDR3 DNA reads TGCGCCAGCAGCCAAGTTCCCGGAAACCTCGGGCGGGAGCAGTACTTC.

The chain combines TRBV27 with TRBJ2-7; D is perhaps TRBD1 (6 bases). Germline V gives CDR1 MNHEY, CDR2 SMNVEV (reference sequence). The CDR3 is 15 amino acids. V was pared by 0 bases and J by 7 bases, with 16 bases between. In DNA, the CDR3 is TGTGCCAGCAGTTTATCTTTATTAGGGGGAAGTGAGCAGTACTTC. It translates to CASSLSLLGGSEQYF.

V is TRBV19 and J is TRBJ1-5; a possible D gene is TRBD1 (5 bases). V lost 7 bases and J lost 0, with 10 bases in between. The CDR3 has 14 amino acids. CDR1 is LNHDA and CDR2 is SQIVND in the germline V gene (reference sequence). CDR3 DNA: TGTGCCAGTACCTCGGGGGGTAGCAATCAGCCCCAGCATTTT. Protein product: CASTSGGSNQPQHF.

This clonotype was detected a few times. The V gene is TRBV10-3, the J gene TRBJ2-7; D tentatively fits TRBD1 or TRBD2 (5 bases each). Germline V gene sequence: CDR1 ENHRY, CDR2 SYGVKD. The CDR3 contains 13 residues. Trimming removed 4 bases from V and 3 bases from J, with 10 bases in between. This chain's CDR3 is CAISGGTDYEQYF. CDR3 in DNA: TGTGCCATCAGTGGGGGGACGGACTACGAGCAGTACTTC.

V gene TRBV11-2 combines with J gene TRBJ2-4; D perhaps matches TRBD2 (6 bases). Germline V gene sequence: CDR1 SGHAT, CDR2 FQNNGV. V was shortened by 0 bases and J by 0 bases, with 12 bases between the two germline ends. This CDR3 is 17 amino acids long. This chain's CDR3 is CASSLDIRGIAKNIQYF. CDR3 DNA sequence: TGTGCCAGCAGCTTAGATATACGGGGGATAGCCAAAAACATTCAGTACTTC. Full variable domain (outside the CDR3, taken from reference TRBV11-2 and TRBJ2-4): EAGVAQSPRYKIIEKRQSVAFWCNPISGHATLYWYQQILGQGPKLLIQFQNNGVVDDSQLPKDRFSAERLKGVDSTLKIQPAKLEDSAVYLCASSLDIRGIAKNIQYFGAGTRLSVL.

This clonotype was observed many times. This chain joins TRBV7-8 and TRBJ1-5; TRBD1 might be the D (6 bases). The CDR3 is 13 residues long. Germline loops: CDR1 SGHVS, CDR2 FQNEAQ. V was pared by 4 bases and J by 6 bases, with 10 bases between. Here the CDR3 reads CASSWGASQPQHF. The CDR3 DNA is TGTGCCAGCAGCTGGGGGGCAAGTCAGCCCCAGCATTTT.

CDR3 sequence reads: CASRPGRHSQAFF. The CDR3, as DNA: TGTGCCAGCAGGCCGGGCCGCCACTCCCAAGCTTTCTTT. The chain has TRBV12-3 or TRBV12-4 and TRBJ1-1, with D unresolved. This CDR3 is built from 13 residues. V lost 6 bases and J lost 9, with 17 bases in between.

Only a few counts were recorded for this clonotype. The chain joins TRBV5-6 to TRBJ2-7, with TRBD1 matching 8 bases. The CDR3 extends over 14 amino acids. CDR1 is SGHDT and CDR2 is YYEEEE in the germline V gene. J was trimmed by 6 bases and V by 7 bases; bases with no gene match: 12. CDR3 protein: CASYPGQGGGEQYF. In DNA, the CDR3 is TGTGCCAGCTACCCCGGACAGGGCGGTGGCGAGCAGTACTTC.

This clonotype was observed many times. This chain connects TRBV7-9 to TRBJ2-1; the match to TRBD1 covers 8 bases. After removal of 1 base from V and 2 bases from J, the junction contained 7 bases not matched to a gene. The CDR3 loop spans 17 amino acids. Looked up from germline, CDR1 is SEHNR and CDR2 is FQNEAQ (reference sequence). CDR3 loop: CASSLDPTGDPYNEQFF. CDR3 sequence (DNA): TGTGCCAGCAGCTTAGACCCGACAGGGGACCCCTACAATGAGCAGTTCTTC.

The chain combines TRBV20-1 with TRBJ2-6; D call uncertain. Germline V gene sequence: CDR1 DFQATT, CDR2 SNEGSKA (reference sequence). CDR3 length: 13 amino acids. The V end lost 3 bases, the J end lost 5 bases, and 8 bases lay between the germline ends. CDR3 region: CSASVYWANVLTF. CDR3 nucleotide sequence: TGCAGTGCTAGCGTTTACTGGGCCAACGTCCTGACTTTC.

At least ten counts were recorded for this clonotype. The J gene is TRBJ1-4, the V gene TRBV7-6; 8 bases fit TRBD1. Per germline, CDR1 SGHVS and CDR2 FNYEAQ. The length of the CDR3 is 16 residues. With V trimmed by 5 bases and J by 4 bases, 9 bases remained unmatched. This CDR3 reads CASSARDRGLNEKLFF. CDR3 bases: TGTGCCAGCAGCGCACGAGACAGGGGACTTAATGAAAAACTGTTTTTT.

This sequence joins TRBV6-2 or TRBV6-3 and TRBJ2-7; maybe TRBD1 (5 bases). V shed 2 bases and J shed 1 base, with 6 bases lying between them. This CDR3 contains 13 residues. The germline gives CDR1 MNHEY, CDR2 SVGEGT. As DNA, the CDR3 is TGTGCCAGCAGTTACCAGGGTTCCTACGAGCAGTACTTC. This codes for CASSYQGSYEQYF.

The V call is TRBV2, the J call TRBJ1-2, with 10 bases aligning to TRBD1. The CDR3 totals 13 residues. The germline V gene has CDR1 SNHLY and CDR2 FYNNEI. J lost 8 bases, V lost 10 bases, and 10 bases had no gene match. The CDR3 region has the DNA TGTGCCACACCCGGGACAGGGGTGGGCGGCTACACCTTC. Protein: CATPGTGVGGYTF.

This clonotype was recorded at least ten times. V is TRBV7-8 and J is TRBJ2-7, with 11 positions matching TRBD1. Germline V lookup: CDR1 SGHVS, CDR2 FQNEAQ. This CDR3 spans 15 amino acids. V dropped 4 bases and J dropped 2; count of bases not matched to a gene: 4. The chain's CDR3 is CASSSGQGAPYEQYF. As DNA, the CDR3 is TGTGCCAGCAGCTCTGGACAGGGGGCCCCCTACGAGCAGTACTTC. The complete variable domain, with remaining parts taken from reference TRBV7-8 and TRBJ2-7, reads GAGVSQSPRYKVAKRGQDVALRCDPISGHVSLFWYQQALGQGPEFLTYFQNEAQLDKSGLPSDRFFAERPEGSVSTLKIQRTQQEDSAVYLCASSSGQGAPYEQYFGPGTRLTVT.

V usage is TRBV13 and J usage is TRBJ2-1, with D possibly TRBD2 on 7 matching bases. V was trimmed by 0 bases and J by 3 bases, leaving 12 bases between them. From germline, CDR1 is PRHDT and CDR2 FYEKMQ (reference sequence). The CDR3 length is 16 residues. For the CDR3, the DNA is TGTGCCAGCAGCTTAGGCGGCGGGGGCGGCTACAATGAGCAGTTCTTC. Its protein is CASSLGGGGGYNEQFF.

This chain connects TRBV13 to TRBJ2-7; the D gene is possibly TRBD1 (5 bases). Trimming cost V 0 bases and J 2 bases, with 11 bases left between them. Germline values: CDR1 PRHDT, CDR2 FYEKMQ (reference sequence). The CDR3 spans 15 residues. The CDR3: CASSLGTALTYEQYF. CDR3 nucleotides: TGTGCCAGCAGCTTAGGGACAGCACTAACCTACGAGCAGTACTTC.

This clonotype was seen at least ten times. CDR3 nucleotides: TGTGCCAGCAGTCCCAGGGATCCCTACAATGAGCAGTTCTTC. This codes for CASSPRDPYNEQFF. This chain uses TRBV12-3 or TRBV12-4 with TRBJ2-1; tentative D call: TRBD1 (5 bases). V lost 5 bases, J lost 2 bases, and 10 bases lay in between. The CDR3 totals 14 residues.

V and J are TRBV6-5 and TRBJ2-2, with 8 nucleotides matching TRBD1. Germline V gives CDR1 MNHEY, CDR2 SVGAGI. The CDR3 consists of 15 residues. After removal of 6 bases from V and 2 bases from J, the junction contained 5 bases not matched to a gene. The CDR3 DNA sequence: TGTGCCAGCAGGGGTGGACAGGGCAACACCGGGGAGCTGTTTTTT. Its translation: CASRGGQGNTGELFF.

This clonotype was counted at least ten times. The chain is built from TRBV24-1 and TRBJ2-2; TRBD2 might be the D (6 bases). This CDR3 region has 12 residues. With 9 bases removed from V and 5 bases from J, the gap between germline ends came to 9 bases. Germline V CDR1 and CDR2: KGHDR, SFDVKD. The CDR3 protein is CATGGSTGELFF. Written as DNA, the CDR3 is TGTGCCACCGGGGGGTCGACCGGGGAGCTGTTTTTT.

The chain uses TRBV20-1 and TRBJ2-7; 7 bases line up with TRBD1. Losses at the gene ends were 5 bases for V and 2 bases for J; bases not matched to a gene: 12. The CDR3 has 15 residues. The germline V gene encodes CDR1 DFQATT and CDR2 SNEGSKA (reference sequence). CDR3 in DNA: TGCAGTGCTCCCCTGAAGGACAGGCCGGCCTACGAGCAGTACTTC. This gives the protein CSAPLKDRPAYEQYF.

The CDR3 DNA is TGCGCCAGCAGCCAAGATAGTCGGGGCAGAGACACTGAAGCTTTCTTT. Protein product: CASSQDSRGRDTEAFF. The chain couples TRBV4-3 to TRBJ1-1; D is perhaps TRBD1 (5 bases). V gave up 0 bases and J gave up 3 bases, with 14 bases separating them. CDR3 length equals 16 residues. The germline V gene has CDR1 LGHNA and CDR2 YSLEER.

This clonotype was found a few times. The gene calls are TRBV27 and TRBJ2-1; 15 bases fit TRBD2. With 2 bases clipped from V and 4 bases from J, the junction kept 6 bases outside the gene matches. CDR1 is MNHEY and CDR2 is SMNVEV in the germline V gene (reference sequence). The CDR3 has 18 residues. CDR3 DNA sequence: TGTGCCAGCAGTTTAAGTCTTGGGACTAGCGGGGGGTACAATGAGCAGTTCTTC. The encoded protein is CASSLSLGTSGGYNEQFF.

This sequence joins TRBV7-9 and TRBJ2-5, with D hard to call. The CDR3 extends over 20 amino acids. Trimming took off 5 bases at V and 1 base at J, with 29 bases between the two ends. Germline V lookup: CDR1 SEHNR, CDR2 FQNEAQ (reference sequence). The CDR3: CASSPRLRDVAPGGQETQYF. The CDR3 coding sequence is TGTGCCAGCAGCCCCCGACTCCGCGACGTCGCCCCAGGTGGCCAAGAGACCCAGTACTTC.

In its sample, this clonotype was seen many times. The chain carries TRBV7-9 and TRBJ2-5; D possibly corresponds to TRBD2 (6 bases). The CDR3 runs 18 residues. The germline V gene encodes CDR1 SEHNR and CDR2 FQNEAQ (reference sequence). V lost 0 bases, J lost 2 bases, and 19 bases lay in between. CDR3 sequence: CASSLALNWGLGQETQYF. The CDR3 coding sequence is TGTGCCAGCAGCTTAGCCCTCAATTGGGGACTGGGACAAGAGACCCAGTACTTC.

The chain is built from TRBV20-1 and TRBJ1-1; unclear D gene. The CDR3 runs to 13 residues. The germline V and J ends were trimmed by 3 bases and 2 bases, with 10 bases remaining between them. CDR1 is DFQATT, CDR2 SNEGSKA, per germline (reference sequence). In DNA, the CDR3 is TGCAGTGCTAGTGAACGGATCAACACTGAAGCTTTCTTT. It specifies CSASERINTEAFF.